This TCR beta chain was identified in a study of immune heterogeneity within non-small cell lung tumors. Study conclusions and caveats: Local clonality of T cells correlated moderately yet significantly with local tumor mutational burden (R approximately 0.35).

Germline loops: CDR1 LNHNV, CDR2 YYDKDF (reference sequence). The V gene end was trimmed by 0 bases and the J gene end by 8 bases; junction bases not matched to a gene: 3. The CDR3 spans 13 residues. Ten or more counts support this clonotype. Its specificity is unknown. TCR beta CDR3 was amplified by multiplex PCR, first round 10 cycles, 32 V and 13 J primers. Via MiXCR, TCRdb re-called the multiplex PCR reads, giving one row per CDR3 protein. The repertoire holds over 25,000 distinct CDR3 sequences, with around 30% as singletons. For each sample, template was about 600 ng of bulk tumor genomic DNA. Several biopsies were collected from each primary tumor during surgery. They were spaced as far apart as possible within the tumor mass. The study cohort was described as untreated, and its members had newly diagnosed non-small cell lung cancer. They went on to have curative surgery. Newly diagnosed non-small cell lung cancer patients undergoing curative-intent surgery served as donors.

This clonotype was sampled from a man between 35 and 55 years old with non-small cell lung cancer. The J gene is TRBJ1-2, the V gene TRBV15, with TRBD1 identical over 7 bases. The sequenced sample consisted of lung tumor tissue. Here the CDR3 reads CATSRDWDSGYTF. The CDR3 bases are TGTGCCACCAGCAGAGATTGGGACAGCGGCTACACCTTC.